Sequencing of this TCR beta chain was carried out in a study of blood T cell repertoires in COVID-19. Using immunoSEQ multiplex PCR, the repertoire was profiled, and TCRdb retains in-frame clones only, with some absent. The table lists approximately 240,000 clones, roughly four fifths of them singletons. This sequence was found in a man aged 50 to 59 with acute or convalescent COVID-19. Sequenced material: peripheral blood.

CDR3 loop: CASSYSRGGRTEAFF. CDR3 in DNA: TGTGCCAGCAGTTACTCGAGAGGGGGAAGAACTGAAGCTTTCTTT. This chain uses TRBV6-5 with TRBJ1-1; D perhaps matches TRBD1 (6 bases). This CDR3 is built from 15 residues. The V gene's germline CDR1 is MNHEY and CDR2 SVGAGI. Trimming stripped 0 bases from V and 5 bases from J, with 13 bases between.